This T cell receptor (beta chain) was documented in a study of neoadjuvant anti-PD-1 for oral cavity cancer. The CDR3 sequence is 13 residues long. V lost 3 bases, J lost 10 bases, and 13 bases lay in between. Germline CDR1 LNHDA, CDR2 SQIVND (reference sequence). The method was immunoSEQ multiplex PCR; TCRdb's version includes in-frame clones alone and lacks a portion of them. The sample lists 9,500 to 15,000 clones, 70% to 80% occurring once. This clone was counted a few times. Time point reported: after neoadjuvant nivolumab, at surgical resection. The chain carries TRBV19 and TRBJ1-5, with TRBD1 as a possible D gene (5 bases). Source: PBMCs, taken after nivolumab (anti-PD-1) treatment. The receptor was isolated from a person between 40 and 85 years old with oral cavity squamous cell carcinoma. CDR3 nucleotides: TGTGCCAGTAGTATTAAGGGTGGGGGACCCCAGCATTTT. It encodes CASSIKGGGPQHF.